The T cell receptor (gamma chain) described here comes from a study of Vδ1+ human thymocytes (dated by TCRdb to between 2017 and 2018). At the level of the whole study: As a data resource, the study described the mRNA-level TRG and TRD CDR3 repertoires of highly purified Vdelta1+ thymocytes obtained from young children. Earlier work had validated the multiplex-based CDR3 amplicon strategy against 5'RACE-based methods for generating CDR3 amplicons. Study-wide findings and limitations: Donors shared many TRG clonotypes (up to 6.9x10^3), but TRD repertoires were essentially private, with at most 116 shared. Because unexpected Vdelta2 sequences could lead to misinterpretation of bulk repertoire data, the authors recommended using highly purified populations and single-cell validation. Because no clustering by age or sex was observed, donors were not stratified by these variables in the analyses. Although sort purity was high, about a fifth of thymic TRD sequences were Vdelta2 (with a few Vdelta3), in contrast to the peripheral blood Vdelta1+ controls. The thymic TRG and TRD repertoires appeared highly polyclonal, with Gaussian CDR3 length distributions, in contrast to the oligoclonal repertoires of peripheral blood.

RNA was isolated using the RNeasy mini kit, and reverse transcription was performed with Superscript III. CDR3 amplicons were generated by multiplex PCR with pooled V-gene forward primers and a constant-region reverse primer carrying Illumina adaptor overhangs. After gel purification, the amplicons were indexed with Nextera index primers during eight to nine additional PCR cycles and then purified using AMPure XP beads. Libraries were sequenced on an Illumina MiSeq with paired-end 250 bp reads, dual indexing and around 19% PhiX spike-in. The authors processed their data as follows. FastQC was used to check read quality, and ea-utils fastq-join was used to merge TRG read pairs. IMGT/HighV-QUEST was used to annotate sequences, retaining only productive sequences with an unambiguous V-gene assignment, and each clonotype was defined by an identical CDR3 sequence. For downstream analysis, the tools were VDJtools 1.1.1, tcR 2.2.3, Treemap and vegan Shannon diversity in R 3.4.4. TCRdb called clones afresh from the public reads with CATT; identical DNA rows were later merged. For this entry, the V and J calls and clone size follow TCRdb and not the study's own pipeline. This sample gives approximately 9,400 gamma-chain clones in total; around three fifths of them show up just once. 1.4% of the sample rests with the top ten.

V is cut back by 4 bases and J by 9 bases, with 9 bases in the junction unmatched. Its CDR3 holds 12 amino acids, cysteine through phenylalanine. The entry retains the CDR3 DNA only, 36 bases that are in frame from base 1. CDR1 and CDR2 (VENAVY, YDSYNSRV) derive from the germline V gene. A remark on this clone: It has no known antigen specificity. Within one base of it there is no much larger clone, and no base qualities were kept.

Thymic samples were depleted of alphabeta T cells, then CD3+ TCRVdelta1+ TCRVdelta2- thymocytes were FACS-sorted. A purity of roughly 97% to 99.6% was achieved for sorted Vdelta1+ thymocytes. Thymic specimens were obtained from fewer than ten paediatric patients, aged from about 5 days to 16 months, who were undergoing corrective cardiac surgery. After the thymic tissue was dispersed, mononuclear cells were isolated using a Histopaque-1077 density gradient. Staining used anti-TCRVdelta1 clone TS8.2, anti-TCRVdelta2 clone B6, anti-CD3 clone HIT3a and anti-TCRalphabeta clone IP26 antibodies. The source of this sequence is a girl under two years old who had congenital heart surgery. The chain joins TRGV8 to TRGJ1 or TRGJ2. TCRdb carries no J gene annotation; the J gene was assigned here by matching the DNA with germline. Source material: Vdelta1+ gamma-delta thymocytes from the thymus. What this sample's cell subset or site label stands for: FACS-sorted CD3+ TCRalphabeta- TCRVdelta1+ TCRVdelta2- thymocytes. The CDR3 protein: CATWEGMGKKLF. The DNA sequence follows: TGTGCCACCTGGGAAGGAATGGGTAAGAAACTCTTT.